This TCR beta chain derives from a study of control samples from healthy donors and cancer patients. V gave up 4 bases and J gave up 1 base, with 8 bases separating them. The CDR3 sequence is 13 residues long. CDR1 is LNHDA, CDR2 SQIVND, per germline (reference sequence). Here immunoSEQ multiplex PCR was the method, and the copy in TCRdb shows in-frame clones only, minus some. The data show around 52,000 clones, with approximately 90% seen just once and about 0.93% held by the top ten. V gene TRBV19 combines with J gene TRBJ2-7; D may be TRBD1 (6 bases). Sequenced sample: PBMCs. This TCR was recovered from a man aged 25-45 years with colorectal cancer. The CDR3 sequence is CASSTTGSYEQYF. The DNA for the CDR3 is TGTGCCAGTAGTACTACAGGGTCCTACGAGCAGTACTTC. The whole variable domain, filled in from reference TRBV19 and TRBJ2-7, reads DGGITQSPKYLFRKEGQNVTLSCEQNLNHDAMYWYRQDPGQGLRLIYYSQIVNDFQKGDIAEGYSVSREKKESFPLTVTSAQKNPTAFYLCASSTTGSYEQYFGPGTRLTVT.